This TCR beta chain is from a study of shared clonotypes between healthy human individuals. Some clones are missing from TCRdb's copy, which holds only in-frame ones; the method was immunoSEQ multiplex PCR. The table has roughly 2.6 million clones, around nine tenths seen once. Of note for this clone: No antigen is known for it.

Study-wide points: It was the non-shared clonotypes that had lower generation probabilities than clonotypes shared by all four donors. Sample collection involved blood only; tissue repertoires are likely different.

Input material: naive CD4+ T cells sorted from blood. Subset here: CD45RA+ positively selected. The receptor's source is a man between 18 and 35 years old in good health.

This chain's CDR3 is CASSFQGSPYNSPLHF. DNA for the CDR3: TGTGCCAGCAGTTTTCAGGGAAGCCCCTATAATTCACCCCTCCACTTT. The genes are TRBV27 and TRBJ1-6, with D perhaps matching TRBD1 (5 bases). Per the germline V gene, CDR1 is MNHEY and CDR2 is SMNVEV (reference sequence). The CDR3 has 16 residues. V gave up 3 bases and J gave up 2 bases, with 11 bases separating them.